This T cell receptor beta chain came from a study of cytomegalovirus exposure and HLA in healthy donors. The data were produced by immunoSEQ multiplex PCR, yet TCRdb's version contains in-frame clones alone and is incomplete. The sample yields about 130,000 clones, nearly 90% seen once. Looked up from germline, CDR1 is SGHTA and CDR2 is FQGNSA. CDR3 length equals 14 residues. The V end lost 6 bases, the J end lost 9 bases, and 18 bases lay between the germline ends. The clonotype was recovered from a man between 25 and 39 years old in good health and CMV-seronegative. The sequenced material came from PBMCs. The chain has TRBV7-2 and TRBJ2-4, with D possibly being TRBD1 (5 bases). DNA for the CDR3: TGTGCCAGCAGACTTACGCAGACAGTTGCCATTCAGTACTTC. Translating it yields CASRLTQTVAIQYF.